These T cell receptor beta chains were read from a single sample in a study of identical twins. MiXCR was run by TCRdb on the 5' RACE reads, yielding one entry per CDR3 protein. The sample lists approximately 1.8 million distinct CDR3 sequences; about 32% were seen once. What was sequenced was cord blood. These receptor sequences come from a newborn girl in good health. CDR3s include the opening cysteine and the closing phenylalanine or tryptophan. The D gene is left open where the match is weak. Clone sizes are given selectively: once, few, many, or a class where the clone is expanded.

v_call	j_call	d_call	clone_size	cdr3_nt	cdr3_aa
TRBV20-1	TRBJ2-7	-	few	TGCAGTGCTAGAGCATCAAGCTCCTACAATGAGCAGTACTTC	CSARASSSYNEQYF
TRBV6-2/TRBV6-3	TRBJ2-5	TRBD2	-	TGTGCCAGCAGACCGGGACTAGGATGGAATGAGCAGTACTTC	CASRPGLGWNEQYF
TRBV28	TRBJ2-1	TRBD2	-	TGTGCCAGCAGTTTACCCCGACGGACTAGCGGGAGTCTGGGAAACAATGAGCAGTTCTTC	CASSLPRRTSGSLGNNEQFF
TRBV5-5	TRBJ1-5	TRBD1	-	TGTGCCAGCAGCTATAAGACAGGGAAGTTACAGCCCCAGCATTTT	CASSYKTGKLQPQHF
TRBV5-1	TRBJ1-2	TRBD1	-	TGCGCCAGCAGCTTGGGGGACAGGGTCGGCTATGGCTACACCTTC	CASSLGDRVGYGYTF
TRBV11-2	TRBJ2-4	TRBD2	few	TGTGCCAGCAGCTGGGGACTAGGGAAAAACATTCAGTACTTC	CASSWGLGKNIQYF
TRBV10-3	TRBJ2-7	TRBD2	many	TGTGCCATCAGTGCGGGGTCGGGAGGGTCCTACGAGCAGTACTTC	CAISAGSGGSYEQYF
TRBV5-1	TRBJ2-2	TRBD2	few	TGCGCCAGCGCCCCTCTAGCGGGAGGGACCGGGGAGCTGTTTTTT	CASAPLAGGTGELFF
TRBV10-3	TRBJ2-5	TRBD2	-	TGTGCCATCAGTGACTACGGGACTAGCAATGAGCAGTACTTC	CAISDYGTSNEQYF
TRBV7-9	TRBJ2-1	TRBD2	few	TGTGCCAGCAGCGCGGTACTAGCGGGCGCCAGCTCCTACAATGAGCAGTTCTTC	CASSAVLAGASSYNEQFF
TRBV5-1	TRBJ2-3	-	few	TGCGCCAGCAGATATCTATTCACAGATACGCAGTATTTT	CASRYLFTDTQYF
TRBV27	TRBJ1-4	-	-	TGTGCCAGCAGTTTATCTTTTAGCGGTGAAAAACTGTTTTTT	CASSLSFSGEKLFF
TRBV19	TRBJ2-3	-	once	TGTGCCAGTAGTATAGTCTCGGGAACAGATACGCAGTATTTT	CASSIVSGTDTQYF
TRBV4-1	TRBJ2-6	-	-	TGCGCCAGCAGCCAAGATCGATACGTCCTGACTTTC	CASSQDRYVLTF
TRBV7-9	TRBJ1-1	-	-	TGTGCCAGCAGCCTACGGGGGGAGGCTGAAGCTTTCTTT	CASSLRGEAEAFF
TRBV20-1	TRBJ2-7	-	few	TGCAGTGCTAGAGAACTGGGAGTAGGCGTAGGTGGCCCCTACGAGCAGTACTTC	CSARELGVGVGGPYEQYF
TRBV20-1	TRBJ2-1	TRBD1	-	TGCAGTCGTCCCGACAGGGATGGCTACAATGAGCAGTTCTTC	CSRPDRDGYNEQFF
TRBV9	TRBJ1-1	-	few	TGTGCCAGCAGCCCCCTCGACAGGAACACTGAAGCTTTCTTT	CASSPLDRNTEAFF
TRBV6-6	TRBJ1-3	-	few	TGTGCCAGCAGCACCGTGCGCTCTGGAAACACCATATATTTT	CASSTVRSGNTIYF
TRBV10-3	TRBJ1-6	-	-	TGTGCCACCCAAGGGGGTAGGGTAGATGATTCACCCCTCCACTTT	CATQGGRVDDSPLHF
TRBV2	TRBJ2-7	-	-	TGTGCCAGCATCCCGGACCAGATCACCTACGAGCAGTACTTC	CASIPDQITYEQYF
TRBV12-3/TRBV12-4	TRBJ2-2	-	few	TGTGCCAGCAAGGTGAACACCGGGGAGCTGTTTTTT	CASKVNTGELFF
TRBV29-1	TRBJ2-7	-	few	TGCAGCGTTGTTGTGGGGGCAACAGCCTACGAGCAGTACTTC	CSVVVGATAYEQYF
TRBV5-1	TRBJ2-5	TRBD2	-	TGCGCCAGCAGCTTCCTAGCGGGGGGGCATAGGAATGAGCAGTACTTC	CASSFLAGGHRNEQYF
TRBV30	TRBJ2-7	TRBD1	-	TGTGCCTGGGGAACGGGACAGACCTACGAGCAGTACTTC	CAWGTGQTYEQYF